Presented here are 32 T cell receptor beta chains from one specimen sequenced in a study of shared clonotypes between healthy human individuals. Assay: immunoSEQ multiplex PCR; the TCRdb copy retains only in-frame clones and omits some. The table includes 2 million to 2.5 million clones, 90% to 97% detected once. The sequencing input was naive CD4+ T cells sorted from blood. Described subset: CD45RA+ positively selected. These receptors were obtained from a man younger than 35 in good health.

The J gene is TRBJ1-5, the V gene TRBV10-3, with TRBD1 identical over 9 bases. This CDR3 is built from 15 residues. J was trimmed by 6 bases and V by 3 bases; bases with no gene match: 6. Germline assignment: CDR1 ENHRY and CDR2 SYGVKD. CDR3 residues: CAISDGQGWGQPQHF. CDR3 coding DNA: TGTGCCATCAGTGACGGACAGGGGTGGGGTCAGCCCCAGCATTTT.

The chain's CDR3 is CASSVQGTSYEQYF. DNA for the CDR3: TGTGCCAGCAGTGTACAGGGGACCTCCTACGAGCAGTACTTC. The chain recombines TRBV6-6 with TRBJ2-7, with TRBD1 matching over 7 bases. Unmatched junction bases numbered 4, after V lost 5 bases and J lost 0 bases. In germline, CDR1 is MNHNY, CDR2 SVGAGI (reference sequence). This CDR3 region has 14 residues.

This sequence joins TRBV5-4 and TRBJ2-7; the match to TRBD1 covers 12 bases. The CDR3 is made up of 16 amino acids. Trimming at V came to 4 bases and at J to 1 base, leaving 6 bases not matched to a gene. Per the germline V gene, CDR1 is SGHNT and CDR2 is YYREEE (reference sequence). The CDR3 DNA reads TGTGCCAGCAGCGGCCGGGACAGGGGGCTATCCTACGAGCAGTACTTC. Translating gives CASSGRDRGLSYEQYF.

The chain recombines TRBV28 with TRBJ2-2; D is undetermined. V shed 8 bases and J shed 5 bases, with 12 bases lying between them. This CDR3 region has 13 residues. CDR1 MDHEN and CDR2 SYDVKM come from the germline V gene. In nucleotides, the CDR3 is TGTGCCAGCTGGAAGGGAATAACCGGGGAGCTGTTTTTT. It is translated as CASWKGITGELFF.

The chain couples TRBV12-5 to TRBJ1-4, with D maybe TRBD1 (5 bases). The CDR3 covers 14 residues. The ends were cut back, 4 bases at V and 1 base at J, with 7 bases in the middle. Germline values: CDR1 LGHNT, CDR2 FRNRAP. CDR3 sequence reads: CASGSGVTNEKLFF. Written as DNA, the CDR3 is TGTGCTAGTGGTTCGGGGGTAACTAATGAAAAACTGTTTTTT.

This clone was observed once. The V gene is TRBV18, the J gene TRBJ2-7; TRBD1 agrees at 10 bases. The ends lost 4 bases at V and 4 bases at J; junction bases unmatched: 7. The germline V gene has CDR1 KGHSH and CDR2 LQKENI. This CDR3 contains 15 residues. The CDR3 spells CASSLQGTGEYEQYF. The CDR3 coding sequence is TGTGCCAGCTCACTCCAGGGGACAGGGGAATACGAGCAGTACTTC.

For the CDR3, the DNA is TGTGCCATCAGATCGACGGCAACTAATGAAAAACTGTTTTTT. It specifies CAIRSTATNEKLFF. V gene TRBV10-3 combines with J gene TRBJ1-4; D is ambiguous. The germline V gene encodes CDR1 ENHRY and CDR2 SYGVKD. The CDR3 length is 14 residues. V was trimmed by 6 bases and J by 0 bases, leaving 8 bases between them.

This chain links TRBV7-2 with TRBJ1-1; the D is unclear. Between the trimmed V and J ends, which lost 5 bases and 4 bases, there was a span of 14 bases. CDR3 length: 14 residues. Germline V CDR1 and CDR2: SGHTA, FQGNSA. CDR3: CASSLLQSLTEAFF. Here the CDR3 DNA reads TGTGCCAGCAGCCTCCTCCAGAGCCTCACTGAAGCTTTCTTT.

The genes are TRBV4-1 and TRBJ2-3; D possibly corresponds to TRBD2 (5 bases). The V gene's germline CDR1 is MGHRA and CDR2 YSYEKL. The CDR3 has 15 residues. The V gene lost 3 bases and the J gene lost 2 bases, with 12 bases spanning the gap. CDR3 coding DNA: TGCGCCAGCAGCCACCCGGGGAATCCCACAGATACGCAGTATTTT. Translation gives CASSHPGNPTDTQYF.

This clone was detected only a few times. The chain recombines TRBV11-2 with TRBJ2-5, with TRBD2 matching 8 bases. The V gene's germline CDR1 is SGHAT and CDR2 FQNNGV. V gave up 6 bases and J gave up 0 bases; unmatched junction bases: 6. There are 15 residues in the CDR3. CDR3 nucleotides: TGTGCCAGCAGTTCCATAGCGGGGAACCAAGAGACCCAGTACTTC. This gives the protein CASSSIAGNQETQYF.

The chain links TRBV2 to TRBJ1-2; D is ambiguous. Trimming shortened V by 5 bases and J by 8 bases, and 15 bases separated the two germline ends. Germline V gene lookup returns CDR1 SNHLY and CDR2 FYNNEI. This CDR3 has 13 amino acids. The CDR3 protein is CASSIDREGGYTF. CDR3 in DNA: TGTGCCAGCAGTATTGACCGGGAGGGCGGCTACACCTTC. The entire variable domain, with the rest obtained from reference TRBV2 and TRBJ1-2, is as follows: EPEVTQTPSHQVTQMGQEVILRCVPISNHLYFYWYRQILGQKVEFLVSFYNNEISEKSEIFDDQFSVERPDGSNFTLKIRSTKLEDSAMYFCASSIDREGGYTFGSGTRLTVV.

The V call is TRBV11-2, the J call TRBJ2-7; D may be TRBD1 (5 bases). V lost 4 bases, J lost 6 bases, and 19 bases lay in between. The germline V gene has CDR1 SGHAT and CDR2 FQNNGV. This CDR3 comprises 15 residues. This CDR3 is CASSSSTVPTGEQYF. The CDR3 region has the DNA TGTGCCAGCAGCTCTTCGACAGTTCCCACCGGCGAGCAGTACTTC. Drawing the rest from reference TRBV11-2 and TRBJ2-7, the complete variable domain is EAGVAQSPRYKIIEKRQSVAFWCNPISGHATLYWYQQILGQGPKLLIQFQNNGVVDDSQLPKDRFSAERLKGVDSTLKIQPAKLEDSAVYLCASSSSTVPTGEQYFGPGTRLTVT.

V gene TRBV5-4 combines with J gene TRBJ2-1; 11 positions match TRBD2. V shed 3 bases, J shed 15 bases, and the junction held 11 bases outside the gene matches. CDR1 is SGHNT and CDR2 is YYREEE in the germline V gene (reference sequence). The CDR3 is made up of 14 amino acids. CDR3 coding DNA: TGTGCCAGCAGCTCTTCGACCCTAGCGGGGGGCCTGTTCTTC. It codes for CASSSSTLAGGLFF.

This chain links TRBV7-2 with TRBJ1-2, with 9 bases fitting TRBD1. Unmatched junction bases numbered 11, after V lost 5 bases and J lost 4 bases. The CDR3 spans 16 residues. Germline V gene sequence: CDR1 SGHTA, CDR2 FQGNSA. The CDR3 here is CASSPQWGQGGYGYTF. CDR3 nucleotides: TGTGCCAGCAGCCCGCAGTGGGGACAGGGAGGCTATGGCTACACCTTC.

The rearrangement joins TRBV6-1 to TRBJ2-7, with D perhaps matching TRBD2 (6 bases). CDR1 is MNHNS, CDR2 SASEGT, per germline. The CDR3 extends over 15 amino acids. V lost 2 bases, J lost 3 bases, and 14 bases lay in between. The chain's CDR3 is CASSELGGSHYEQYF. CDR3 DNA: TGTGCCAGCAGTGAATTAGGAGGGAGCCACTACGAGCAGTACTTC.

The chain is built from TRBV5-1 and TRBJ1-6, with 9 positions matching TRBD1. With V trimmed by 5 bases and J by 6 bases, 18 bases remained unmatched. The germline V gene encodes CDR1 SGHRS and CDR2 YFSETQ. CDR3 length equals 19 residues. This CDR3 is CASSLSGTGTGFANSPLHF. The CDR3, as DNA: TGCGCCAGCAGTTTGTCCGGGACAGGGACCGGATTTGCTAATTCACCCCTCCACTTT.

The rearrangement joins TRBV6-1 to TRBJ1-1, with 8 bases matching TRBD1. V shed 10 bases and J 1 base; nucleotides not matched to a gene: 5. CDR3 length equals 13 residues. Germline V gene data show CDR1 as MNHNS and CDR2 as SASEGT. CDR3: CATGQGTNTEAFF. CDR3 DNA sequence: TGTGCCACAGGACAGGGAACGAACACTGAAGCTTTCTTT.

In its sample, this clone was seen once. J is TRBJ1-2 and V is TRBV28; no firm D call. Germline V lookup: CDR1 MDHEN, CDR2 SYDVKM. V was cut by 8 bases and J by 9 bases, with 16 bases left in between. The CDR3 spans 12 residues. CDR3 sequence reads: CASALRVESYTF. CDR3 bases: TGTGCCAGCGCCCTGAGGGTAGAAAGCTACACCTTC.

This chain uses TRBV30 with TRBJ2-2; 12 bases are a match to TRBD1. The CDR3 spans 16 residues. Germline values: CDR1 GTSNPN, CDR2 SVGIG (reference sequence). Trimming took 3 bases from V and 6 from J; bases not matched to a gene: 8. The CDR3 DNA reads TGTGCCTGGAGAGTTGGGGACAGGGGGCACGCCGGGGAGCTGTTTTTT. This gives the protein CAWRVGDRGHAGELFF.

The rearrangement joins TRBV7-8 to TRBJ1-3; D gene unclear. This CDR3 spans 12 amino acids. From germline, CDR1 is SGHVS and CDR2 FQNEAQ. The ends were cut back, 4 bases at V and 4 bases at J, with 5 bases in the middle. In DNA, the CDR3 is TGTGCCAGCAGCTCGGGAGGAAACACCATATATTTT. Its protein is CASSSGGNTIYF.

Notes on this clone: Other DNA sequences within the sample encode an identical CDR3. The rearrangement links TRBV2 to TRBJ1-4; 8 bases map to TRBD1. V gave up 6 bases and J gave up 8 bases; unmatched junction bases: 8. CDR3 size: 14 residues. From germline, CDR1 is SNHLY and CDR2 FYNNEI. The CDR3 sequence is CASSAQGAGEKLFF. As DNA, the CDR3 is TGTGCCAGCAGCGCTCAGGGGGCCGGGGAAAAACTGTTTTTT.

The genes are TRBV10-2 and TRBJ2-7; the match to TRBD1 covers 9 bases. CDR1 is WSHSY, CDR2 SAAADI, per germline. V shed 1 base and J 2 bases; nucleotides not matched to a gene: 0. This CDR3 has 14 amino acids. The CDR3: CASSEWTGAYEQYF. DNA of the CDR3: TGCGCCAGCAGTGAGTGGACAGGGGCCTACGAGCAGTACTTC.

The chain combines TRBV7-2 with TRBJ2-7; 7 positions match TRBD2. Germline CDR1 is SGHTA and CDR2 is FQGNSA. V was clipped by 6 bases and J by 0 bases; unmatched bases: 5. The length of the CDR3 is 14 residues. The CDR3 nucleotides are TGTGCCAGCAGGCCCGGGACTACCTCCTACGAGCAGTACTTC. It yields the protein CASRPGTTSYEQYF.

The chain recombines TRBV5-4 with TRBJ2-2; D perhaps matches TRBD2 (5 bases). V was cut by 4 bases and J by 4 bases, with 11 bases left in between. Germline V CDR1 and CDR2: SGHNT, YYREEE (reference sequence). The CDR3 consists of 14 residues. As DNA, the CDR3 is TGTGCCAGCAGCGGGAGCGTTGGCACCGGGGAGCTGTTTTTT. Encoded protein: CASSGSVGTGELFF.

The chain has TRBV6-1 and TRBJ2-5, with D maybe TRBD2 (6 bases). V lost 4 bases and J lost 0, with 15 bases in between. The CDR3 length is 16 residues. The germline gives CDR1 MNHNS, CDR2 SASEGT. The CDR3 loop is CASSASGLLYQETQYF. The CDR3 DNA sequence: TGTGCCAGCAGTGCTTCGGGACTCCTGTACCAAGAGACCCAGTACTTC.

This CDR3 is CARGTSSGANVLTF. CDR3 in DNA: TGTGCCCGAGGCACTAGCTCTGGGGCCAACGTCCTGACTTTC. The genes are TRBV30 and TRBJ2-6, with a weak D call TRBD2 (5 bases). V lost 8 bases and J lost 0, with 11 bases in between. This CDR3 has 14 residues. Germline V gene sequence: CDR1 GTSNPN, CDR2 SVGIG (reference sequence).

The chain recombines TRBV5-4 with TRBJ2-7, with D uncertain. The V end was cut by 0 bases, the J end by 1 base, with 11 bases between. From germline, CDR1 is SGHNT and CDR2 YYREEE (reference sequence). CDR3 length: 15 residues. CDR3 DNA sequence: TGTGCCAGCAGCTTGGCCCCCGTGGCTTCCTACGAGCAGTACTTC. Translating it yields CASSLAPVASYEQYF.

CDR3 region: CASSYTNRNKAFF. CDR3 DNA: TGTGCCAGCAGCTATACAAACAGGAACAAAGCTTTCTTT. This chain links TRBV7-2 with TRBJ1-1; a possible D gene is TRBD1 (5 bases). Trimming removed 4 bases from V and 9 bases from J, with 15 bases in between. The germline CDR1 and CDR2 sequences are SGHTA and FQGNSA. The CDR3 is made up of 13 amino acids.

The V and J genes are TRBV4-2 and TRBJ2-4; the D gene is possibly TRBD1 (6 bases). V was trimmed by 4 bases and J by 5 bases, leaving 18 bases between them. CDR3 length: 16 residues. Germline V gene data show CDR1 as LGHNA and CDR2 as YNFKEQ. The CDR3 DNA follows: TGTGCCAGCAGCCGGACTTCGTTGGACAGCGAAAACATTCAGTACTTC. Encoded protein: CASSRTSLDSENIQYF.

Notes on this clone: Within the sample, other DNA sequences also encode this same CDR3. The chain has TRBV2 and TRBJ1-6, with TRBD1 identical over 9 bases. The V and J ends lost 4 bases and 7 bases, in that order; junction bases with no gene match: 5. CDR1 SNHLY and CDR2 FYNNEI come from the germline V gene. This CDR3 has 15 amino acids. CDR3 sequence reads: CASSGSGQGNSPLHF. In nucleotides, the CDR3 is TGTGCCAGCAGTGGCTCAGGACAGGGGAATTCACCCCTCCACTTT.

The J gene is TRBJ2-3, the V gene TRBV18; 13 nucleotides line up with TRBD2. The CDR3 spans 16 residues. Germline CDR1 reads KGHSH; CDR2 reads LQKENI. V shed 3 bases, J shed 6 bases, and the junction held 6 bases outside the gene matches. The CDR3 here is CASSPQRTSGSDTQYF. The CDR3 region has the DNA TGTGCCAGCTCACCTCAAAGGACTAGCGGGAGTGATACGCAGTATTTT.

A word on this clone: In the same sample, other DNA sequences code for this CDR3. This chain joins TRBV5-1 and TRBJ2-7; D uncertain. The ends were cut back, 0 bases at V and 2 bases at J, with 6 bases in the middle. The CDR3 is 13 amino acids. Looked up from germline, CDR1 is SGHRS and CDR2 is YFSETQ. This CDR3 reads CASSLGGTYEQYF. The CDR3 DNA is TGCGCCAGCAGCTTGGGTGGGACCTACGAGCAGTACTTC.